Shown below are 28 T cell receptor beta chains from a single sample sequenced in a study of blood T cell repertoires in COVID-19. Assay: immunoSEQ multiplex PCR; the TCRdb copy retains only in-frame clones and omits some. The data show some 120,000 clones, with roughly 92% seen just once and approximately 2% held by the top ten. The specimen sequenced was peripheral blood. Receptors were obtained from a middle-aged man with COVID-19, enrolled during active disease.

The CDR3 bases are TGCAGCACATCAGGGGCCGGAATTGGAATGAACACTGAAGCTTTCTTT. It specifies CSTSGAGIGMNTEAFF. The chain couples TRBV29-1 to TRBJ1-1; the D gene is possibly TRBD1 (6 bases). The CDR3 has 16 amino acids. Germline V gene sequence: CDR1 SQVTM, CDR2 ANQGSEA. Trimming took 8 bases from V and 0 from J, leaving 22 bases between them.

The V gene is TRBV14, the J gene TRBJ2-1; the match to TRBD2 covers 13 bases. The CDR3 length is 16 residues. In germline, CDR1 is SGHDN, CDR2 FVKESK. V shed 5 bases and J 4 bases; nucleotides not matched to a gene: 5. DNA for the CDR3: TGTGCCAGCAGCGTTAGACTAGCGGGAGGTTACAATGAGCAGTTCTTC. Protein product: CASSVRLAGGYNEQFF. Using reference TRBV14 and TRBJ2-1 for the parts outside the CDR3, the full variable domain is EAGVTQFPSHSVIEKGQTVTLRCDPISGHDNLYWYRRVMGKEIKFLLHFVKESKQDESGMPNNRFLAERTGGTYSTLKVQPAELEDSGVYFCASSVRLAGGYNEQFFGPGTRLTVL.

V and J are TRBV27 and TRBJ2-1, with 9 bases that match TRBD2. CDR1 is MNHEY and CDR2 is SMNVEV in the germline V gene (reference sequence). This CDR3 has 16 residues. J was trimmed by 6 bases and V by 6 bases; bases with no gene match: 12. CDR3 nucleotide sequence: TGTGCCAGCAGAGTTTTTGCGGGAGGGGATCGCAATGAGCAGTTCTTC. This codes for CASRVFAGGDRNEQFF.

The genes are TRBV18 and TRBJ2-5, with 11 bases that match TRBD2. V was clipped by 5 bases and J by 7 bases; unmatched bases: 9. Per the germline V gene, CDR1 is KGHSH and CDR2 is LQKENI. The CDR3 runs 15 residues. DNA for the CDR3: TGTGCCAGCTCATCCGGGACTAGCGGTTCCGGGACCCAGTACTTC. It specifies CASSSGTSGSGTQYF.

The chain combines TRBV7-2 with TRBJ2-2, with TRBD2 matching 9 bases. Germline V gives CDR1 SGHTA, CDR2 FQGNSA. With 1 base clipped from V and 6 bases from J, the junction kept 6 bases outside the gene matches. The CDR3 extends over 16 amino acids. CDR3 sequence: CASSLGGLAGSGELFF. CDR3 coding DNA: TGTGCCAGCAGCTTAGGGGGACTAGCTGGTTCCGGGGAGCTGTTTTTT.

The chain couples TRBV30 to TRBJ1-1; D might be TRBD1 (5 bases). Germline-derived CDR1 and CDR2 are GTSNPN and SVGIG (reference sequence). The ends were cut back, 3 bases at V and 1 base at J, with 18 bases in the middle. The CDR3 is 16 residues long. The CDR3 loop is CAWRPGGAGENTEAFF. The CDR3 bases are TGTGCCTGGAGGCCGGGCGGGGCCGGGGAGAACACTGAAGCTTTCTTT.

The rearrangement joins TRBV7-3 to TRBJ2-1; 8 bases map to TRBD2. V dropped 5 bases and J dropped 5; count of bases not matched to a gene: 14. CDR3 length equals 17 residues. Germline CDR1 reads SGHTA; CDR2 reads FQGTGA. The CDR3 region has the DNA TGTGCCAGCAGCCCCCTTACCAGGACTAGCTGGAACAATGAGCAGTTCTTC. Protein: CASSPLTRTSWNNEQFF.

This clone was counted between two and nine times. The chain employs TRBV7-9 and TRBJ2-3; D unclear. Germline CDR1 SEHNR, CDR2 FQNEAQ (reference sequence). Deletions cut 6 bases from V and 2 bases from J, with 12 bases between. The CDR3 consists of 14 residues. The chain's CDR3 is CASSPRKTTDTQYF. The CDR3 DNA follows: TGTGCCAGCAGTCCGCGGAAGACCACAGATACGCAGTATTTT.

V gene TRBV2 combines with J gene TRBJ2-1; TRBD2 matches at 9 bases. The CDR3 has 15 residues. The V gene's germline CDR1 is SNHLY and CDR2 FYNNEI. V gave up 7 bases and J gave up 2 bases; unmatched junction bases: 6. The DNA of the CDR3 is TGTGCCAGCATTATCCGCGGGAGGGCCTACAATGAGCAGTTCTTC. Translated, it gives CASIIRGRAYNEQFF.

Only one count was recorded for this clone. The chain combines TRBV29-1 with TRBJ2-2; tentatively, D is TRBD1 (6 bases). The CDR3 covers 12 residues. Trimming shortened V by 7 bases and J by 4 bases, and 10 bases separated the two germline ends. Germline V lookup: CDR1 SQVTM, CDR2 ANQGSEA. The CDR3 sequence: CSADRSTGELFF. The CDR3 DNA reads TGCAGCGCGGACAGATCCACCGGGGAGCTGTTTTTT.

The chain employs TRBV9 and TRBJ2-7; 9 bases agree with TRBD1. The CDR3 sequence is 14 residues long. V lost 2 bases and J lost 2; bases outside the gene matches: 2. CDR1 is SGDLS and CDR2 is YYNGEE in the germline V gene. The CDR3 spells CASSVGTGTYEQYF. CDR3 DNA sequence: TGTGCCAGCAGCGTGGGGACAGGGACCTACGAGCAGTACTTC.

This chain's CDR3 is CASSQTQGAAGNTIYF. For the CDR3, the DNA is TGTGCCAGCAGCCAAACACAGGGGGCTGCTGGAAACACCATATATTTT. The V call is TRBV7-2, the J call TRBJ1-3; 9 positions match TRBD1. This CDR3 contains 16 residues. The V and J ends lost 5 bases and 2 bases, in that order; junction bases with no gene match: 7. Germline loops: CDR1 SGHTA, CDR2 FQGNSA.

This clone was seen only once. V usage is TRBV6-5 and J usage is TRBJ1-2; 9 nucleotides line up with TRBD1. CDR3 length: 14 residues. Germline CDR1 is MNHEY and CDR2 is SVGAGI. Trimming took 6 bases from V and 4 from J; bases not matched to a gene: 6. The CDR3 loop is CASSPYRGPYGYTF. In DNA, the CDR3 is TGTGCCAGCAGCCCATACAGGGGGCCCTATGGCTACACCTTC.

V is TRBV7-3 and J is TRBJ2-3; 8 bases fit TRBD2. This CDR3 comprises 15 residues. V gave up 5 bases and J gave up 5 bases; unmatched junction bases: 9. Germline lookup yields CDR1 SGHTA and CDR2 FQGTGA. The CDR3 DNA reads as TGTGCCAGCAGCCTAAGCCTAGCGGGTCTAGATACGCAGTATTTT. It yields the protein CASSLSLAGLDTQYF.

V gene TRBV28 combines with J gene TRBJ1-1, with 8 bases that match TRBD1. This CDR3 is 12 amino acids long. Germline CDR1 reads MDHEN; CDR2 reads SYDVKM. Trimming cost V 5 bases and J 9 bases; bases outside gene matches: 5. CDR3 nucleotide sequence: TGTGCCAGCAGTCCAGGGGGCGGAAAAGCTTTCTTT. Amino acid sequence: CASSPGGGKAFF.

The chain carries TRBV12-3 or TRBV12-4 and TRBJ1-6, with 7 bases lining up with TRBD1. With 8 bases clipped from V and 7 bases from J, the junction kept 5 bases outside the gene matches. There are 13 residues in the CDR3. In nucleotides, the CDR3 is TGTGCCAGCCAAGGGGGCCCCAATTCACCCCTCCACTTT. This codes for CASQGGPNSPLHF.

The CDR3 protein is CASGTDPRHEQFF. CDR3 coding DNA: TGTGCCAGCGGGACTGACCCCCGCCATGAGCAGTTCTTC. This rearrangement joins TRBV25-1 to TRBJ2-1, with a weak D call TRBD2 (6 bases). V lost 8 bases, J lost 8 bases, and 16 bases lay in between. CDR1 is MGHDK and CDR2 is SYGVNS in the germline V gene. The CDR3 totals 13 residues.

The J gene is TRBJ1-4, the V gene TRBV5-1; D gene ambiguous. V gave up 4 bases and J gave up 5 bases, with 12 bases separating them. Looked up from germline, CDR1 is SGHRS and CDR2 is YFSETQ. CDR3 size: 14 residues. The CDR3 sequence: CASSPSSSNEKLFF. The DNA for the CDR3 is TGCGCCAGCAGCCCCTCCAGTTCCAATGAAAAACTGTTTTTT.

This clone was detected only a few times. This rearrangement joins TRBV6-6 to TRBJ2-7, with 11 bases matching TRBD1. Trimming cost V 5 bases and J 3 bases; bases outside gene matches: 12. Germline CDR1 MNHNY, CDR2 SVGAGI (reference sequence). The CDR3 has 17 amino acids. CDR3 coding DNA: TGTGCCAGCAGTCCGGGACAGGGGGTAAGAGGACTCTACGAGCAGTACTTC. It is translated as CASSPGQGVRGLYEQYF.

The gene calls are TRBV6-5 and TRBJ1-3, with D unclear. CDR1 is MNHEY, CDR2 SVGAGI, per germline. The CDR3 is 12 residues long. Deletions cut 8 bases from V and 7 bases from J, with 12 bases between. The CDR3 sequence is CASGTRGNTIYF. DNA of the CDR3: TGTGCCAGCGGAACCCGCGGGAACACCATATATTTT.

V gene TRBV11-2 combines with J gene TRBJ1-1; 7 positions agree with TRBD1. There are 16 residues in the CDR3. In germline, CDR1 is SGHAT, CDR2 FQNNGV. V was clipped by 1 base and J by 1 base; unmatched bases: 6. CDR3 protein: CASSLVPRTGNTEAFF. In nucleotides, the CDR3 is TGTGCCAGCAGCTTAGTCCCTCGGACAGGGAACACTGAAGCTTTCTTT. Together with reference TRBV11-2 and TRBJ1-1, the CDR3 gives the full variable domain: EAGVAQSPRYKIIEKRQSVAFWCNPISGHATLYWYQQILGQGPKLLIQFQNNGVVDDSQLPKDRFSAERLKGVDSTLKIQPAKLEDSAVYLCASSLVPRTGNTEAFFGQGTRLTVV.

The rearrangement uses TRBV3-1 (or the pseudogene TRBV3-2) and TRBJ2-1; possible D gene TRBD1, 5 bases. The CDR3 extends over 12 amino acids. Trimming took 0 bases from V and 11 from J, leaving 8 bases between them. The germline CDR1 and CDR2 sequences are LGHDT and YNNKEL (reference sequence). CDR3 amino acids: CASSQEGRQQFF. The CDR3 nucleotides are TGTGCCAGCAGCCAAGAGGGGCGCCAGCAGTTCTTC.

This clone was seen only once. The rearrangement uses TRBV2 and TRBJ1-5, with D perhaps TRBD1 (5 bases). The CDR3 consists of 13 residues. Germline V gene data show CDR1 as SNHLY and CDR2 as FYNNEI. V gave up 5 bases and J gave up 2 bases, with 7 bases separating them. The CDR3 DNA follows: TGTGCCAGCAGTACAGGTGGCAATCAGCCCCAGCATTTT. It specifies CASSTGGNQPQHF.

V and J are TRBV6-6 and TRBJ2-3; 7 bases align to TRBD1. V lost 6 bases to trimming and J lost 3 bases; unmatched junction nucleotides: 3. Germline CDR1 reads MNHNY; CDR2 reads SVGAGI (reference sequence). The CDR3 length is 13 residues. This CDR3 reads CASSRQGTDTQYF. CDR3 in DNA: TGTGCCAGCAGCCGACAGGGTACAGATACGCAGTATTTT.

The V call is TRBV6-2 or TRBV6-3, the J call TRBJ2-3; 10 bases match TRBD2. The CDR3 runs 18 residues. From germline, CDR1 is MNHEY and CDR2 SVGEGT. Germline trimming cut 6 bases from V and 2 bases from J; bases unmatched to any gene: 14. The chain's CDR3 is CASSRRRTSGTYTDTQYF. CDR3 nucleotides: TGTGCCAGCAGCCGTCGTCGTACTAGCGGGACCTACACAGATACGCAGTATTTT.

V is TRBV5-6 and J is TRBJ2-5; 15 nucleotides align to TRBD2. Germline V gives CDR1 SGHDT, CDR2 YYEEEE. The CDR3 extends over 16 amino acids. With 4 bases clipped from V and 1 base from J, the junction kept 2 bases outside the gene matches. This CDR3 is CASSPGLAGGQETQYF. The CDR3 DNA follows: TGTGCCAGCAGCCCGGGACTAGCGGGAGGCCAAGAGACCCAGTACTTC. The full variable domain, with the rest looked up from reference TRBV5-6 and TRBJ2-5, is DAGVTQSPTHLIKTRGQQVTLRCSPKSGHDTVSWYQQALGQGPQFIFQYYEEEERQRGNFPDRFSGHQFPNYSSELNVNALLLGDSALYLCASSPGLAGGQETQYFGPGTRLLVL.

This clone was recorded once. The chain uses TRBV28 and TRBJ1-1; D is ambiguous. The length of the CDR3 is 13 residues. Germline CDR1 MDHEN, CDR2 SYDVKM. V shed 3 bases and J shed 0 bases, with 5 bases lying between them. CDR3 coding DNA: TGTGCCAGCAGTTTCTTGTTGAACACTGAAGCTTTCTTT. Amino acid sequence: CASSFLLNTEAFF.

In this sample, this clone turned up once. V and J are TRBV19 and TRBJ2-7; possibly TRBD2 for D (6 bases). CDR1 is LNHDA, CDR2 SQIVND, per germline (reference sequence). This CDR3 spans 16 amino acids. V was cut by 2 bases and J by 0 bases, with 14 bases left in between. The CDR3 is CASSIRTAGSSYEQYF. The CDR3 DNA follows: TGTGCCAGTAGTATAAGGACCGCGGGAAGCTCCTACGAGCAGTACTTC.